This T cell receptor beta chain is drawn from a study of blood T cell repertoires in COVID-19. Of note for this clone: The junction does not match germline at one end; this may be a read error.

Sequenced by immunoSEQ multiplex PCR; TCRdb stores in-frame clones only, minus some. This table has 300,000 to 350,000 clones, about nine tenths appearing once. The germline gives CDR1 MDHEN, CDR2 SYDVKM. This CDR3 comprises 11 residues. This TCR derives from a woman in her twenties or thirties who had been exposed to COVID-19. The chain has TRBV28 and TRBJ2-7; the D gene is possibly TRBD2 (5 bases). Sequenced: PBMCs or T cells enriched from blood (not recorded which). The CDR3 spells CASRVPGITLF. The CDR3 bases are TGTGCCAGCAGGGTCCCGGGAATTACCCTCTTC.